The 20 T cell receptor beta chains in this list originate from one sample, sequenced in a study of monozygotic twins with inflammatory bowel disease. From the 5' RACE reads, TCRdb lists one entry per CDR3 protein and no DNA. Here the sample table reports about 450,000 distinct CDR3 sequences. Sequenced sample: blood. These receptors were collected from a human donor with ulcerative colitis or Crohn's disease, or a healthy co-twin of an affected twin (not recorded which).

The chain employs TRBV25-1 and TRBJ2-3; TCRdb returns TRBD1, unconfirmable since there is no DNA. The CDR3 is 16 residues long. The V gene's germline CDR1 is MGHDK and CDR2 SYGVNS. CDR3 region: CASSEGGAGVADTQYF.

The V call is TRBV29-1, the J call TRBJ2-7; TCRdb reports TRBD1, a call that lacks DNA to check it against. From germline, CDR1 is SQVTM and CDR2 ANQGSEA. The CDR3 length is 13 residues. The CDR3 is CSVAGVLTYEQYF.

The V call is TRBV19, the J call TRBJ2-3. This CDR3 contains 12 residues. Germline V lookup: CDR1 LNHDA, CDR2 SQIVND (reference sequence). CDR3 region: CASSMGTDTQYF.

V gene TRBV5-5 combines with J gene TRBJ1-1; TCRdb's D call of TRBD1 is untestable without DNA. Germline values: CDR1 SGHKS, CDR2 YYEKEE (reference sequence). The CDR3 is made up of 16 amino acids. The CDR3: CASSARSGNLNTEAFF.

The chain links TRBV12-3 or TRBV12-4 to TRBJ2-7; TCRdb lists TRBD1, though no DNA is available to test this call. The CDR3 totals 13 residues. CDR3 sequence: CASRTGERYEQYF.

This sequence joins TRBV24-1 and TRBJ2-7; TCRdb reports TRBD1, a call that lacks DNA to check it against. The CDR3 is made up of 14 amino acids. Germline V gene lookup returns CDR1 KGHDR and CDR2 SFDVKD. The CDR3 loop reads CATSPGTGTYEQYF.

This chain joins TRBV14 and TRBJ1-1; absent DNA, TCRdb's TRBD1 call cannot be checked. Germline V gene sequence: CDR1 SGHDN, CDR2 FVKESK. The CDR3 consists of 13 residues. CDR3 in amino acids: CASIATGGTEAFF.

This rearrangement joins TRBV11-2 to TRBJ1-2. Germline values: CDR1 SGHAT, CDR2 FQNNGV. CDR3 length: 13 amino acids. The CDR3 reads CASSFHDDYGYTF.

The chain couples TRBV7-9 to TRBJ2-3; lacking DNA, the TRBD2 call made by TCRdb goes unchecked. The CDR3 length is 15 residues. Looked up from germline, CDR1 is SEHNR and CDR2 is FQNEAQ (reference sequence). The CDR3 loop is CANYPGVSSTDTQYF. Full variable domain (missing parts from reference TRBV7-9 and TRBJ2-3): DTGVSQNPRHKITKRGQNVTFRCDPISEHNRLYWYRQTLGQGPEFLTYFQNEAQLEKSRLLSDRFSAERPKGSFSTLEIQRTEQGDSAMYLCANYPGVSSTDTQYFGPGTRLTVL.

V gene TRBV24-1 combines with J gene TRBJ2-1; TCRdb picks TRBD1, but there is no DNA to check that call. Germline loops: CDR1 KGHDR, CDR2 SFDVKD. The CDR3 sequence is 13 residues long. CDR3 sequence reads: CATARDRVGEQFF.

This chain connects TRBV4-2 to TRBJ2-5; the TRBD2 assignment by TCRdb is unverifiable without DNA. Germline-derived CDR1 and CDR2 are LGHNA and YNFKEQ. There are 15 residues in the CDR3. CDR3 protein: CASSQEIADQETQYF.

V gene TRBV29-1 combines with J gene TRBJ2-7. Germline values: CDR1 SQVTM, CDR2 ANQGSEA. The CDR3 extends over 11 amino acids. The CDR3 sequence is CSVDIAYEQYF.

This CDR3 is CSARGGLVYNEQFF. This chain links TRBV20-1 with TRBJ2-1; TCRdb calls TRBD2, which cannot be checked without DNA. Germline V gives CDR1 DFQATT, CDR2 SNEGSKA (reference sequence). The CDR3 is 14 residues long.

This chain joins TRBV2 and TRBJ2-2; lacking DNA, the TRBD2 call made by TCRdb goes unchecked. CDR1 and CDR2 from the germline V gene are SNHLY and FYNNEI. This CDR3 has 15 amino acids. The CDR3 spells CASSTLAGGTGELFF. Full variable domain (outside the CDR3, taken from reference TRBV2 and TRBJ2-2): EPEVTQTPSHQVTQMGQEVILRCVPISNHLYFYWYRQILGQKVEFLVSFYNNEISEKSEIFDDQFSVERPDGSNFTLKIRSTKLEDSAMYFCASSTLAGGTGELFFGEGSRLTVL.

This chain joins TRBV4-1 and TRBJ2-2; TCRdb returns TRBD1, unconfirmable since there is no DNA. From germline, CDR1 is MGHRA and CDR2 YSYEKL. This CDR3 contains 17 residues. CDR3 sequence: CASSQEATGGRNGELFF.

The chain is built from TRBV6-6 and TRBJ1-2. Germline values: CDR1 MNHNY, CDR2 SVGAGI (reference sequence). CDR3 length: 11 residues. CDR3 region: CASSTVGGYTF.

The chain links TRBV5-1 to TRBJ2-3; TCRdb gives TRBD1 as the D gene, but with no DNA this cannot be confirmed. This CDR3 is 15 amino acids long. Germline-derived CDR1 and CDR2 are SGHRS and YFSETQ. The CDR3: CASSFIDRVADTQYF.

The rearrangement links TRBV27 to TRBJ2-5. CDR3 size: 14 residues. Germline loops: CDR1 MNHEY, CDR2 SMNVEV (reference sequence). CDR3 protein: CASSSELSMETQYF.

V and J are TRBV12-3 or TRBV12-4 and TRBJ2-3; without DNA, the TCRdb call of TRBD2 cannot be checked. CDR3 length equals 14 residues. CDR3 amino acids: CASSAGEGTDTQYF.

The V and J genes are TRBV5-4 and TRBJ2-3; the D call from TCRdb, TRBD2, cannot be confirmed without DNA. Germline assignment: CDR1 SGHNT and CDR2 YYREEE (reference sequence). The CDR3 loop spans 17 amino acids. The CDR3 sequence is CASSLFTSDRETDTQYF.